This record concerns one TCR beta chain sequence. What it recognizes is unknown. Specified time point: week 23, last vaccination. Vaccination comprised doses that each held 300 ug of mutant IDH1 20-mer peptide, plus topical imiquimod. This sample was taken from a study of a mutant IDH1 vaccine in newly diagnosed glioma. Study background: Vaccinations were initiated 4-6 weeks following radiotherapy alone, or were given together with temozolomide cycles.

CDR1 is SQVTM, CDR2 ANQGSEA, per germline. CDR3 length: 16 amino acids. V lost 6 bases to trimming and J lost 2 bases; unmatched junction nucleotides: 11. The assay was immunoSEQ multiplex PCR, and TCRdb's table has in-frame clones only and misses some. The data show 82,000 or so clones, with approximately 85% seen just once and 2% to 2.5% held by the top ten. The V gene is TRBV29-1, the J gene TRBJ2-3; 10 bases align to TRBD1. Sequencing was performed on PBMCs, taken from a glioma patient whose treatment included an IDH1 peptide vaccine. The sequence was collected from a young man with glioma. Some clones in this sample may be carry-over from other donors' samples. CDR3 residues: CSVGLGGTGATDTQYF. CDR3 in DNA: TGCAGCGTGGGCTTGGGAGGGACAGGGGCCACAGATACGCAGTATTTT.